The 28 T cell receptor beta chains reported below all come from one sample, sequenced in a study of cytomegalovirus exposure and HLA in healthy donors. PCR amplification relied on 60 Vbeta primers (plus 13 Jbeta primers). TCRdb keeps only in-frame clones here, not all; method: immunoSEQ multiplex PCR. The data contain under 200,000 clones, approximately 11% of them seen just once; the ten biggest clones take up more than 7%. Sequenced sample: PBMCs. Receptor source: a man in his forties or fifties in good health and CMV-seropositive.

The chain recombines TRBV14 with TRBJ2-6; D is perhaps TRBD2 (5 bases). The CDR3 totals 14 residues. The V and J ends lost 3 bases and 11 bases respectively, with 14 bases between them. Germline V gene lookup returns CDR1 SGHDN and CDR2 FVKESK. For the CDR3, the DNA is TGTGCCAGCAGCCACACCATCGACGGGGACGTCCTGACTTTC. This translates into CASSHTIDGDVLTF.

This chain links TRBV7-9 with TRBJ1-4; D is perhaps TRBD1 (5 bases). V was shortened by 5 bases and J by 13 bases, with 20 bases between the two germline ends. From germline, CDR1 is SEHNR and CDR2 FQNEAQ (reference sequence). The CDR3 extends over 14 amino acids. In DNA form, the CDR3 reads TGTGCCAGCAGCACTCAACGGGGGGGTATGGGACTGTTTTTT. Translating it yields CASSTQRGGMGLFF.

Only a few counts were recorded for this clone. The V and J genes are TRBV5-4 and TRBJ2-3, with D hard to call. V lost 2 bases and J 1 base, leaving 5 bases between the germline ends. The germline V gene encodes CDR1 SGHNT and CDR2 YYREEE (reference sequence). CDR3 length: 13 residues. This CDR3 is CASSLTGTDTQYF. The CDR3 DNA is TGTGCCAGCAGCTTAACGGGCACAGATACGCAGTATTTT. Full variable domain (missing parts from reference TRBV5-4 and TRBJ2-3): ETGVTQSPTHLIKTRGQQVTLRCSSQSGHNTVSWYQQALGQGPQFIFQYYREEENGRGNFPPRFSGLQFPNYSSELNVNALELDDSALYLCASSLTGTDTQYFGPGTRLTVL.

This clone was observed a handful of times. The gene calls are TRBV7-9 and TRBJ1-2, with 9 positions matching TRBD1. With 7 bases clipped from V and 5 bases from J, the junction kept 8 bases outside the gene matches. The CDR3 spans 14 residues. The germline V gene encodes CDR1 SEHNR and CDR2 FQNEAQ (reference sequence). The CDR3 nucleotides read TGTGCCAGCAACCCGGGACAGGGTTGGTATGGCTACACCTTC. It translates to CASNPGQGWYGYTF.

V usage is TRBV11-3 and J usage is TRBJ2-7, with 9 bases aligning to TRBD1. CDR3 length: 15 residues. The germline V gene has CDR1 SGHNT and CDR2 YENEEA. V lost 1 base, J lost 0 bases, and 1 base stayed unmatched. The CDR3, as DNA: TGTGCCAGCAGCTTAGGGACAGGGGCCTCCTACGAGCAGTACTTC. It translates to CASSLGTGASYEQYF.

The chain joins TRBV19 to TRBJ1-6, with D perhaps matching TRBD1 (5 bases). The germline gives CDR1 LNHDA, CDR2 SQIVND (reference sequence). CDR3 length equals 14 residues. V lost 8 bases, J lost 0 bases, and 8 bases lay in between. The CDR3 loop reads CASWGGSYNSPLHF. The CDR3 nucleotides are TGTGCCAGTTGGGGGGGCTCCTATAATTCACCCCTCCACTTT.

This clone turned up a few times. This chain connects TRBV25-1 to TRBJ2-7, with unresolved D. This CDR3 contains 10 residues. V lost 9 bases and J lost 2, with 5 bases in between. In germline, CDR1 is MGHDK, CDR2 SYGVNS. Here the CDR3 DNA reads TGTGCCAGTGGGCCCTACGAGCAGTACGTC. Residues: CASGPYEQYV.

This clone was detected a few times. This rearrangement joins TRBV7-3 to TRBJ2-5; 10 bases agree with TRBD1. The V gene end was trimmed by 6 bases and the J gene end by 5 bases; junction bases not matched to a gene: 9. The V gene's germline CDR1 is SGHTA and CDR2 FQGTGA. This CDR3 is built from 15 residues. CDR3 nucleotide sequence: TGTGCCAGCAGTCGTGGGACAGGGGTTTTGGAGACCCAGTACTTC. Translation gives CASSRGTGVLETQYF.

This clone has only a few counts. This CDR3 reads CSVGGRSGNTIYF. The CDR3 DNA follows: TGCAGCGTTGGAGGGAGATCTGGAAACACCATATATTTT. The V call is TRBV29-1, the J call TRBJ1-3; D remains unclear. The CDR3 consists of 13 residues. Between the trimmed V and J ends, which lost 4 bases and 1 base, there was a span of 8 bases. Germline V lookup: CDR1 SQVTM, CDR2 ANQGSEA.

The V and J genes are TRBV28 and TRBJ1-1, with no clear D. The CDR3 is 12 amino acids. Germline CDR1 MDHEN, CDR2 SYDVKM. Between the trimmed V and J ends, which lost 10 bases and 6 bases, there was a span of 15 bases. This CDR3 reads CAIRSGVAEAFF. CDR3 DNA: TGTGCCATCAGGAGCGGAGTCGCTGAAGCTTTCTTT.

The chain combines TRBV19 with TRBJ2-1, with D possibly being TRBD2 (5 bases). V was cut by 4 bases and J by 7 bases, with 11 bases left in between. Germline lookup yields CDR1 LNHDA and CDR2 SQIVND (reference sequence). CDR3 length: 13 amino acids. The CDR3 sequence: CASSRARENEQFF. The CDR3 region has the DNA TGTGCCAGTAGTAGGGCTAGGGAGAATGAGCAGTTCTTC.

The V call is TRBV7-9, the J call TRBJ1-5, with a tentative D call TRBD1 (5 bases). Trimming shortened V by 5 bases and J by 3 bases, and 17 bases separated the two germline ends. Germline loops: CDR1 SEHNR, CDR2 FQNEAQ (reference sequence). The CDR3 covers 16 residues. CDR3 in amino acids: CASSQKKADTNQPQHF. The CDR3 nucleotides read TGTGCCAGCAGCCAAAAAAAGGCGGACACCAATCAGCCCCAGCATTTT. The complete variable domain, with remaining parts taken from reference TRBV7-9 and TRBJ1-5, reads DTGVSQNPRHKITKRGQNVTFRCDPISEHNRLYWYRQTLGQGPEFLTYFQNEAQLEKSRLLSDRFSAERPKGSFSTLEIQRTEQGDSAMYLCASSQKKADTNQPQHFGDGTRLSIL.

This clone was seen a single time. The chain carries TRBV7-8 and TRBJ1-2, with a possible D match to TRBD1 (5 bases). Germline V gene sequence: CDR1 SGHVS, CDR2 FQNEAQ. This CDR3 has 15 residues. V lost 5 bases and J lost 2, with 15 bases in between. CDR3 protein: CASSPIQAGNYGYTF. DNA for the CDR3: TGTGCCAGCAGCCCAATACAGGCAGGGAACTATGGCTACACCTTC.

The chain links TRBV7-9 to TRBJ1-2, with TRBD1 matching over 7 bases. CDR1 SEHNR and CDR2 FQNEAQ come from the germline V gene (reference sequence). V gave up 4 bases and J gave up 3 bases; unmatched junction bases: 2. This CDR3 comprises 13 residues. The CDR3 sequence: CASSSGQYYGYTF. The CDR3, as DNA: TGTGCCAGCAGCTCGGGACAGTACTATGGCTACACCTTC. Combining the CDR3 with reference TRBV7-9 and TRBJ1-2 gives the whole variable domain DTGVSQNPRHKITKRGQNVTFRCDPISEHNRLYWYRQTLGQGPEFLTYFQNEAQLEKSRLLSDRFSAERPKGSFSTLEIQRTEQGDSAMYLCASSSGQYYGYTFGSGTRLTVV.

This clone showed up just a few times. CDR3 region: CASSSRDRSYNEQFF. The CDR3 nucleotides are TGTGCCAGCAGTTCCCGGGACAGATCCTACAATGAGCAGTTCTTC. The rearrangement uses TRBV6-5 and TRBJ2-1; 7 bases agree with TRBD1. The CDR3 covers 15 residues. Trimming at V came to 4 bases and at J to 1 base, leaving 4 bases not matched to a gene. Germline V gene sequence: CDR1 MNHEY, CDR2 SVGAGI.

The rearrangement uses TRBV6-5 and TRBJ1-6; D uncertain. The CDR3 is 12 residues long. V was clipped by 2 bases and J by 7 bases, with 3 bases between them. Germline V CDR1 and CDR2: MNHEY, SVGAGI. CDR3 sequence reads: CASSYENSPLHF. DNA for the CDR3: TGTGCCAGCAGTTACGAGAATTCACCCCTCCACTTT.

CDR3 region: CATSPGLEKLFF. CDR3 coding DNA: TGTGCCACCAGCCCAGGGCTCGAAAAACTGTTTTTT. The chain joins TRBV15 to TRBJ1-4, with D possibly TRBD1 on 5 matching bases. CDR1 and CDR2 from the germline V gene are LNHNV and YYDKDF (reference sequence). V was shortened by 5 bases and J by 8 bases, with 9 bases between the two germline ends. The CDR3 has 12 amino acids. Full variable domain (outside the CDR3, taken from reference TRBV15 and TRBJ1-4): DAMVIQNPRYQVTQFGKPVTLSCSQTLNHNVMYWYQQKSSQAPKLLFHYYDKDFNNEADTPDNFQSRRPNTSFCFLDIRSPGLGDTAMYLCATSPGLEKLFFGSGTQLSVL.

This rearrangement joins TRBV9 to TRBJ2-5; TRBD2 is a possible D gene (6 bases). In germline, CDR1 is SGDLS, CDR2 YYNGEE. V gave up 0 bases and J gave up 5 bases, with 14 bases separating them. This CDR3 is 15 amino acids long. The CDR3 spells CASSVAKRVGETQYF. CDR3 sequence (DNA): TGTGCCAGCAGCGTAGCTAAGCGGGTAGGGGAGACCCAGTACTTC. Variable domain in full (rest from reference TRBV9 and TRBJ2-5): DSGVTQTPKHLITATGQRVTLRCSPRSGDLSVYWYQQSLDQGLQFLIQYYNGEERAKGNILERFSAQQFPDLHSELNLSSLELGDSALYFCASSVAKRVGETQYFGPGTRLLVL.

CDR3 sequence reads: CASSYSPGGNQPQHF. The CDR3, as DNA: TGTGCCAGCAGTTACTCGCCAGGGGGCAATCAGCCCCAGCATTTT. The V call is TRBV6-5, the J call TRBJ1-5; D possibly corresponds to TRBD1 (6 bases). V lost 0 bases, J lost 2 bases, and 8 bases lay in between. There are 15 residues in the CDR3. From germline, CDR1 is MNHEY and CDR2 SVGAGI.

The chain recombines TRBV6-6 with TRBJ1-2; D might be TRBD1 (6 bases). CDR1 is MNHNY, CDR2 SVGAGI, per germline (reference sequence). This CDR3 region has 13 residues. The V gene lost 9 bases and the J gene lost 5 bases, with 16 bases spanning the gap. CDR3 residues: CASSRDTVYGYTF. In DNA form, the CDR3 reads TGTGCCAGTTCTCGGGACACTGTATATGGCTACACCTTC.

The chain joins TRBV9 to TRBJ1-3, with D possibly TRBD1 on 6 matching bases. In germline, CDR1 is SGDLS, CDR2 YYNGEE. CDR3 length: 13 residues. V was trimmed by 3 bases and J by 4 bases, leaving 8 bases between them. DNA of the CDR3: TGTGCCAGCAGCGGGACAGCGGGAAACACCATATATTTT. It specifies CASSGTAGNTIYF.

This clone was seen only a few times. The chain is built from TRBV6-1 and TRBJ2-3, with D possibly matching TRBD2 (6 bases). V was cut by 8 bases and J by 3 bases, with 15 bases left in between. The V gene's germline CDR1 is MNHNS and CDR2 SASEGT. The CDR3 has 14 residues. For the CDR3, the DNA is TGTGCCAGCGCGACGGCGGGGCCTACAGATACGCAGTATTTT. It translates to CASATAGPTDTQYF.

The chain has TRBV28 and TRBJ1-4; 8 bases are shared with TRBD1. J was trimmed by 7 bases and V by 6 bases; bases with no gene match: 7. Germline V lookup: CDR1 MDHEN, CDR2 SYDVKM. This CDR3 spans 14 amino acids. This CDR3 is CASSPRGHSEKLFF. Written as DNA, the CDR3 is TGTGCCAGCAGCCCCAGGGGGCATAGTGAAAAACTGTTTTTT. Full variable domain (remainder filled in from reference TRBV28 and TRBJ1-4): DVKVTQSSRYLVKRTGEKVFLECVQDMDHENMFWYRQDPGLGLRLIYFSYDVKMKEKGDIPEGYSVSREKKERFSLILESASTNQTSMYLCASSPRGHSEKLFFGSGTQLSVL.

This clone was seen only a few times. The chain carries TRBV5-4 and TRBJ2-3; 8 positions match TRBD2. CDR3 length: 15 amino acids. Trimming took 1 base from V and 5 from J; bases not matched to a gene: 6. The V gene's germline CDR1 is SGHNT and CDR2 YYREEE (reference sequence). The chain's CDR3 is CASSLWFGGEDTQYF. CDR3 DNA sequence: TGTGCCAGCAGCTTGTGGTTCGGGGGGGAAGATACGCAGTATTTT.

This rearrangement joins TRBV10-3 to TRBJ1-2; D may be TRBD1 (6 bases). Trimming shortened V by 10 bases and J by 6 bases, and 12 bases separated the two germline ends. The germline CDR1 and CDR2 sequences are ENHRY and SYGVKD. The CDR3 is 11 residues long. The CDR3 spells CATQGIDGYTF. CDR3 sequence (DNA): TGTGCCACACAGGGTATCGATGGCTACACCTTC.

This chain links TRBV5-1 with TRBJ1-4; D may be TRBD1 (5 bases). This CDR3 is built from 14 residues. V shed 1 base and J shed 5 bases, with 9 bases lying between them. Germline V gene lookup returns CDR1 SGHRS and CDR2 YFSETQ. CDR3: CASSLNSGNEKLFF. The CDR3, as DNA: TGCGCCAGCAGCTTGAATTCAGGGAATGAAAAACTGTTTTTT.

This clone was counted between two and nine times. The chain recombines TRBV19 with TRBJ1-5; D not certain. V was pared by 1 base and J by 7 bases, with 5 bases between. CDR3 length equals 12 residues. The germline V gene encodes CDR1 LNHDA and CDR2 SQIVND (reference sequence). CDR3 protein: CASSIVGQPQHF. The DNA for the CDR3 is TGTGCCAGTAGTATAGTTGGCCAGCCCCAGCATTTT.

The chain couples TRBV27 to TRBJ2-7; no definite D call. Trimming left V 5 bases short and J 4 bases short, with 9 bases between. Per germline, CDR1 MNHEY and CDR2 SMNVEV (reference sequence). The CDR3 is 12 amino acids. The CDR3 DNA is TGTGCCAGCAGTCCCTCCCGGTACGAGCAGTACTTC. Translation: CASSPSRYEQYF.